This T cell receptor beta chain was retrieved from a study of OX40 agonist ivuxolimab in advanced cancers. Study details: Participants averaged 60 years of age (range roughly 23 to 79) and were around 85% male. Three patients, one with hepatocellular carcinoma and two with cutaneous melanoma, achieved partial responses.

TCRdb's table, derived via immunoSEQ multiplex PCR, lists solely in-frame clones and lacks some. The table lists about 20,000 clones, more than 75% of them singletons. A remark on this clone: Its antigen is still unknown.

The CDR3 length is 14 residues. V was pared by 2 bases and J by 8 bases, with 13 bases between. Germline V gene data show CDR1 as MNHEY and CDR2 as SVGAGI. Study findings and constraints: Both blood CD4+ and CD8+ T cells showed clonal growth by week 6 at 0.1 to 3.0 mg/kg. Compared with CD4+, CD8+ T cells on average had more expanded clones.

This chain joins TRBV6-5 and TRBJ2-1; D gene uncertain. This receptor was identified in an adult with an advanced solid tumor such as melanoma, head and neck, liver or kidney cancer. Specimen: CD4+ or CD8+ T cells sorted from blood, collected in a trial of the OX40 agonist ivuxolimab. CDR3 nucleotides: TGTGCCAGCAGTTACGACTCCACAACGGATGAGCAGTTCTTC. Encoded protein: CASSYDSTTDEQFF.